This TCR beta chain came from a study of T cells expressing NK-cell markers. The study's findings and limits: Dominance of the CD3+CD56-NKG2C+ fraction by these clonotypes also held in a handful of donors.

Per the germline V gene, CDR1 is MDHEN and CDR2 is SYDVKM. The CDR3 covers 13 residues. A remark on this clonotype: Antigen: not known.

TCRdb re-called the 5' RACE reads, yielding one record per CDR3 amino acid sequence without DNA. Its table records over 14,000 distinct CDR3 sequences. The material sequenced was blood T cells: a sorted CD56 or NKG2C T cell subset, CD4+ or CD8+ T cells, or bulk PBMC T cells (not recorded which). The sequence was obtained from a man aged 18-75 years in good health. V usage is TRBV28 and J usage is TRBJ2-5; TCRdb proposes TRBD1, but this gene call is untestable without DNA. The CDR3 reads CASSWGRGETQYF.